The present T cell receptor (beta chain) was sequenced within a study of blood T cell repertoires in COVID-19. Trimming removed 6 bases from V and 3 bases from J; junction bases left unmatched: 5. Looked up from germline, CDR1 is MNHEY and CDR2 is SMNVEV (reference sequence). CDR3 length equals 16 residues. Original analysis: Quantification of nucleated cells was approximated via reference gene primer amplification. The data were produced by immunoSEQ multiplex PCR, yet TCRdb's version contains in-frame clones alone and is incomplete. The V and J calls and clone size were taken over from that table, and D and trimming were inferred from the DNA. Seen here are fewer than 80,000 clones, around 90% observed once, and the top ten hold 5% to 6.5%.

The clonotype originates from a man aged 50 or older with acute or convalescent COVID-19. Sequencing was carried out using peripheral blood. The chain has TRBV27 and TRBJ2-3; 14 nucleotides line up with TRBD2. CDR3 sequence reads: CASSSGTSGRTDTQYF. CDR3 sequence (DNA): TGTGCCAGCAGCTCCGGGACTAGCGGGAGAACAGATACGCAGTATTTT.